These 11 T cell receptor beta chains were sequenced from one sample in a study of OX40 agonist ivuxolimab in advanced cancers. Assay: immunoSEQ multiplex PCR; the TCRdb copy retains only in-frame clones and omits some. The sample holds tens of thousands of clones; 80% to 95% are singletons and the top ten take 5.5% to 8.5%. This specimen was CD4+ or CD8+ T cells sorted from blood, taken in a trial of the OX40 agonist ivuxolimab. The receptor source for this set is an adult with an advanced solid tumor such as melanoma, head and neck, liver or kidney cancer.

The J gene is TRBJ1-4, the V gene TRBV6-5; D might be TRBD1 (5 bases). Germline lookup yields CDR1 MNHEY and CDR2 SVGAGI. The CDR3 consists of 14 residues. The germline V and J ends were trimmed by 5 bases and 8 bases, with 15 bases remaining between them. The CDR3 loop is CASSPRAAYEKLFF. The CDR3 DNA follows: TGTGCCAGCAGTCCCAGGGCGGCTTACGAAAAACTGTTTTTT.

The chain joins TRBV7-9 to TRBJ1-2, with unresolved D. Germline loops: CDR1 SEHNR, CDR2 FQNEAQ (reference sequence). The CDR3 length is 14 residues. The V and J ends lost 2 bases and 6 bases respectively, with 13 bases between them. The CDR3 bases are TGTGCCAGCAGCTTAAGGTCACAAGCCCATGGCTACACCTTC. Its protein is CASSLRSQAHGYTF.

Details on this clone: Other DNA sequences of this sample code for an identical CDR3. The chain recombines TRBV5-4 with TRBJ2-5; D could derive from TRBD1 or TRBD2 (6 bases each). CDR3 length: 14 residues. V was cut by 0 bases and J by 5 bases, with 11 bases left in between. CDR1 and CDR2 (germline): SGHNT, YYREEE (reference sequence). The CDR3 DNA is TGTGCCAGCAGCTTGGTAGGGGGGCGGGAGACCCAGTACTTC. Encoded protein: CASSLVGGRETQYF.

The DNA for the CDR3 is TGTGCCAGCAGTTTTAGAGCGATTAGCTCCTACGAGCAGTACTTC. Its protein is CASSFRAISSYEQYF. The chain carries TRBV27 and TRBJ2-7; D not certain. Trimming stripped 3 bases from V and 0 bases from J, with 12 bases between. This CDR3 has 15 amino acids. Germline V gene sequence: CDR1 MNHEY, CDR2 SMNVEV (reference sequence).

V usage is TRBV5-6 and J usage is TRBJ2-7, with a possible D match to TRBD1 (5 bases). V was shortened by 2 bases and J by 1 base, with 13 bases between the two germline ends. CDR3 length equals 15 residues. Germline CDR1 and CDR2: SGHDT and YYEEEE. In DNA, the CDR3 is TGTGCCAGCAGCTTCCCGGACACCTTTTCCTACGAGCAGTACTTC. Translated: CASSFPDTFSYEQYF.

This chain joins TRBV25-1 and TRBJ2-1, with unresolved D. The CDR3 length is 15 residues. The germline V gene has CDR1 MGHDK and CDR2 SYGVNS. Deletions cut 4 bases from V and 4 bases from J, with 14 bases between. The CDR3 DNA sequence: TGTGCCAGCAGTGGATGGAGACAAACTTACAATGAGCAGTTCTTC. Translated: CASSGWRQTYNEQFF.

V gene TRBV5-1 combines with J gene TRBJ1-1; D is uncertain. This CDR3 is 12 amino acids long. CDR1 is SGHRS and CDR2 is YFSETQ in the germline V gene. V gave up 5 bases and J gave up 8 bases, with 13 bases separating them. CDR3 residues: CASRRSDLEAFF. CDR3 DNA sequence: TGCGCCAGCAGGCGATCGGATCTGGAAGCTTTCTTT. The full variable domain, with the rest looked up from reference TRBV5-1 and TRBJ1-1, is KAGVTQTPRYLIKTRGQQVTLSCSPISGHRSVSWYQQTPGQGLQFLFEYFSETQRNKGNFPGRFSGRQFSNSRSEMNVSTLELGDSALYLCASRRSDLEAFFGQGTRLTVV.

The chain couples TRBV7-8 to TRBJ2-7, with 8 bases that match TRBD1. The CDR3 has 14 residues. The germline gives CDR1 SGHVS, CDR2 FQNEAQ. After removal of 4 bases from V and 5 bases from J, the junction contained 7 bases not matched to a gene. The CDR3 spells CASSSRDRPHEQYV. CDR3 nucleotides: TGTGCCAGCAGCTCCCGGGACAGGCCCCACGAGCAGTACGTC.

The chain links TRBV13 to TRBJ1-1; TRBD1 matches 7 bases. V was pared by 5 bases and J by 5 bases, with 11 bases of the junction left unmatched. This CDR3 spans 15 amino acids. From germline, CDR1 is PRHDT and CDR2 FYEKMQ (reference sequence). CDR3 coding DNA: TGTGCCAGCAGCCCTAGGGGCCAGGGGGAGACTGAAGCTTTCTTT. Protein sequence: CASSPRGQGETEAFF.

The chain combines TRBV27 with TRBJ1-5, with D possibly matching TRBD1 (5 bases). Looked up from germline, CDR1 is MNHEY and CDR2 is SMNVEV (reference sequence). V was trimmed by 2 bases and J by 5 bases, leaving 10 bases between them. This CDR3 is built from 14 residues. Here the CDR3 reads CASSLQGLDQPQHF. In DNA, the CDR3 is TGTGCCAGCAGTTTACAGGGACTCGATCAGCCCCAGCATTTT.

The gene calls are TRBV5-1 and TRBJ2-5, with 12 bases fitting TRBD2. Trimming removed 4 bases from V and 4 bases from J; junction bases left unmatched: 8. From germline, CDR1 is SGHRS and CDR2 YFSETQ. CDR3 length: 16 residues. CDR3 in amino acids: CASSAPSGGAGETQYF. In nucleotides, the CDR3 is TGCGCCAGCAGCGCGCCTAGCGGGGGGGCAGGAGAGACCCAGTACTTC.